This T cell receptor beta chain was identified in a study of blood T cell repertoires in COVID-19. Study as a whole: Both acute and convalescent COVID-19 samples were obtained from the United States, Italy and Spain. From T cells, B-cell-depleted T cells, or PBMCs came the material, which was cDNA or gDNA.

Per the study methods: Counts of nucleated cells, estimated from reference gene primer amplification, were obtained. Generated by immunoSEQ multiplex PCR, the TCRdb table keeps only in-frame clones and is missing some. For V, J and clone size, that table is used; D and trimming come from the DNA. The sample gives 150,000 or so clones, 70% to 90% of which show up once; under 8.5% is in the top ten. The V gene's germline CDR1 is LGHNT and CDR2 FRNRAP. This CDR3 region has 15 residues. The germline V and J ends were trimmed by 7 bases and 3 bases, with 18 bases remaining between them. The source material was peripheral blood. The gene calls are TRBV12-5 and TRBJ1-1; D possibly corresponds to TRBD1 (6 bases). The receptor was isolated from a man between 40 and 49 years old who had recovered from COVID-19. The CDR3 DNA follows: TGTGCTAGTGCCCACTGGGGCCACAGGGACACTGAAGCTTTCTTT. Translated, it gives CASAHWGHRDTEAFF.